The clone carrying this T cell receptor beta chain has a count of ten or more. The data were obtained in a study of T-cell reconstitution after alpha-beta-depleted transplantation in children. This CDR3 has 16 residues. The V end lost 0 bases, the J end lost 0 bases, and 8 bases lay between the germline ends. CDR1 and CDR2 from the germline V gene are ENHRY and SYGVKD. TCRbeta library construction was performed incorporating unique molecular identifiers. One entry per CDR3 protein, called by TCRdb with MiXCR from the PCR reads. The sample consists of some 240,000 distinct CDR3 sequences, 9.7% of them appearing once.

The input for sequencing was PBMCs from the stem cell graft donor, taken from the stem cell graft. The rearrangement uses TRBV10-3 and TRBJ1-4; the D is unclear. This clonotype originated in a human donor who donated a stem cell graft to a child with SCID. DNA of the CDR3: TGTGCCATCAGTGAGTCGGGTCCGGCAACTAATGAAAAACTGTTTTTT. Its protein product is CAISESGPATNEKLFF.